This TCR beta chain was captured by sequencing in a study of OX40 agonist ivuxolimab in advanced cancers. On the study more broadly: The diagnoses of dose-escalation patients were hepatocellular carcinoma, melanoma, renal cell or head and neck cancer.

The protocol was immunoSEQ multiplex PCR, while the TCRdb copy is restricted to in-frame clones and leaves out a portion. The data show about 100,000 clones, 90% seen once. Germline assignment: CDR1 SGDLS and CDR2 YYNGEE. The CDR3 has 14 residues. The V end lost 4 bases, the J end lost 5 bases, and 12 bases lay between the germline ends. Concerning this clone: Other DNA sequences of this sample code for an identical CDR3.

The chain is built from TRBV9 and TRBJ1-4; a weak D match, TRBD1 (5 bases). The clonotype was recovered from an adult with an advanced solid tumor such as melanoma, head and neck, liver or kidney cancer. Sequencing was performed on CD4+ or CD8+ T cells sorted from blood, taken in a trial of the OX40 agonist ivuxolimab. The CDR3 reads CASSRDRTNEKLFF. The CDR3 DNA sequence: TGTGCCAGCAGCCGGGACCGGACGAATGAAAAACTGTTTTTT.